This entry describes one T cell receptor beta chain. Original analysis: Amplification of reference gene primers provided the estimated nucleated cell counts. Clones were sequenced by immunoSEQ multiplex PCR, and TCRdb holds only the in-frame ones, with some missing. That table furnishes V, J and clone size, whereas the DNA furnished D and trimming. The table has under 70,000 clones, nearly 90% seen once. The entry originates in a study of blood T cell repertoires in COVID-19. Study summary: The samples span acute and convalescent COVID-19 from the United States, Italy and Spain. The cDNA or gDNA used as material had been derived from T cells, B-cell-depleted T cells, or PBMCs.

The CDR3 contains 14 residues. Per the germline V gene, CDR1 is SGHNT and CDR2 is YYREEE (reference sequence). With V trimmed by 0 bases and J by 2 bases, 1 base remained unmatched. The V gene is TRBV5-4, the J gene TRBJ2-7; 8 positions match TRBD2. The specimen sequenced was peripheral blood. This TCR came from a man aged 60 to 69 with active COVID-19. The CDR3 is CASSLAGRAYEQYF. Here the CDR3 DNA reads TGTGCCAGCAGCTTGGCCGGGAGGGCCTACGAGCAGTACTTC.